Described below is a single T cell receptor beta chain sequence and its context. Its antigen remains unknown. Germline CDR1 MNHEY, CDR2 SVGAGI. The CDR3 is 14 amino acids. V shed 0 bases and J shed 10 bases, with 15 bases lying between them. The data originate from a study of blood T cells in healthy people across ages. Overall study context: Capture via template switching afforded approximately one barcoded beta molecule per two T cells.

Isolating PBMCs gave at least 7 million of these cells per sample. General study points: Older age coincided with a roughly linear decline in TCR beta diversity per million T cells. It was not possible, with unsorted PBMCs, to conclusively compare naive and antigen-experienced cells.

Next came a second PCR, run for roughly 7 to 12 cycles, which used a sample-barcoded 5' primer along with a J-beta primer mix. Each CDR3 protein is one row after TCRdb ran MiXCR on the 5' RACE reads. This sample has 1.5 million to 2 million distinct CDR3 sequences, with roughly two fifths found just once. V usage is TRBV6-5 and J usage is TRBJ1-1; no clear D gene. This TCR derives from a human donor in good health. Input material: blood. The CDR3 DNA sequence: TGTGCCAGCAGTTACTCGGATATTGCCTTCGTAGCTTTCTTT. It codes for CASSYSDIAFVAFF.